The clone carrying this T cell receptor beta chain came up many times. What it binds is unknown. This entry is derived from a study of regulatory T cells in long-lasting Graves disease. Study results and caveats: Segments TRBV28, TRBJ1-2 and TRBJ2-5 showed preferential usage in persistent disease.

Specified time point: newly diagnosed GD, antithyroid drugs for less than 3 months. Making the TCR library involved RNA that had been extracted from PBMCs. The CDR3 extends over 13 amino acids. From germline, CDR1 is KGHSH and CDR2 LQKENI. The junction had 5 bases not matched to a gene; V was cut back by 3 bases and J by 8 bases. With iRepertoire HTBI primers and Arm-PCR of CDR3 regions, TCR beta libraries were built. TCRdb itself ran the multiplex PCR reads through MiXCR, one entry per CDR3 protein. The repertoire holds about 520,000 distinct CDR3 sequences, with about 12% as singletons. These data were also reused for a study on T cells in Graves' hyperthyroidism and ophthalmopathy. That work adds: Clinical symptoms, serum thyroxine and TRAb, thyroid ultrasound and orbital computed tomography were used for the diagnoses.

V gene TRBV18 combines with J gene TRBJ1-1; 8 bases align to TRBD1. This TCR derives from a young woman with Graves disease. Sample: peripheral blood mononuclear cells (PBMCs), taken at new diagnosis, from a patient treated with antithyroid drugs. The CDR3 loop is CASSPWTGTEAFF. Written as DNA, the CDR3 is TGTGCCAGCTCACCCTGGACAGGGACGGAAGCTTTCTTT. The complete variable domain, with remaining parts taken from reference TRBV18 and TRBJ1-1, reads NAGVMQNPRHLVRRRGQEARLRCSPMKGHSHVYWYRQLPEEGLKFMVYLQKENIIDESGMPKERFSAEFPKEGPSILRIQQVVRGDSAAYFCASSPWTGTEAFFGQGTRLTVV.